This T cell receptor (beta chain) was sequenced during a study of shared clonotypes between healthy human individuals. Whole-study results and caveats: The study generally estimated greater richness for naive than memory subsets. Naive CD4 clonotypes were shared across a handful of donors at roughly 5%.

V lost 8 bases and J lost 1, with 14 bases in between. The CDR3 spans 14 residues. The V gene's germline CDR1 is MNHNY and CDR2 SVGAGI (reference sequence). This clone appeared a single time. The antigen is undetermined. Genomic DNA per cell subset filled all wells of several immunoSEQ plates. Sequencing was performed with immunoSEQ multiplex PCR; in TCRdb, only in-frame clones are kept and a portion is missing. Counted here are some 1,100,000 clones, around 78% occurring once; the ten biggest clones make up 0.52%. The sequence derives from a man younger than 35 in good health. Some clones in this sample may be carry-over from other donors' samples. This chain joins TRBV6-6 and TRBJ2-5, with D possibly matching TRBD2 (5 bases). Sequences were obtained from memory CD4+ T cells from PBMCs. Subset indicated: CD45RA-negative fraction. CDR3 residues: CASFPGVGQETQYF. DNA for the CDR3: TGTGCCAGCTTTCCCGGGGTAGGCCAAGAGACCCAGTACTTC.